The 22 T cell receptor beta chains below were found in one sample sequenced in a study of blood T cell repertoires in COVID-19. Libraries were prepared by immunoSEQ multiplex PCR; TCRdb keeps only in-frame clonotypes and omits some of them. The sample carries more than 100,000 clones, 84% recorded once. Sequenced sample: peripheral blood. The receptor source for this set is a human donor in a cohort sampled during active or convalescent COVID-19.

V and J are TRBV28 and TRBJ1-2, with 7 nucleotides matching TRBD1. The length of the CDR3 is 13 residues. V trimming: 4 bases; J trimming: 3 bases; junction bases outside the gene matches: 2. The germline V gene encodes CDR1 MDHEN and CDR2 SYDVKM. The CDR3 loop reads CASSSGGDYGYTF. CDR3 in DNA: TGTGCCAGCAGTTCAGGGGGTGACTATGGCTACACCTTC.

The V call is TRBV24-1, the J call TRBJ2-7, with D maybe TRBD1 (5 bases). The length of the CDR3 is 13 residues. Looked up from germline, CDR1 is KGHDR and CDR2 is SFDVKD. V dropped 5 bases and J dropped 6 bases, with 13 bases sitting between them. CDR3 residues: CATSVGQVGEQYF. CDR3 in DNA: TGTGCCACCAGTGTGGGGCAGGTAGGCGAGCAGTACTTC.

This chain joins TRBV5-4 and TRBJ1-1; D is perhaps TRBD1 (6 bases). Germline CDR1 is SGHNT and CDR2 is YYREEE (reference sequence). Trimming removed 2 bases from V and 1 base from J, with 9 bases in between. The CDR3 length is 14 residues. The CDR3 reads CASSLVQGNTEAFF. Written as DNA, the CDR3 is TGTGCCAGCAGCTTAGTACAGGGGAACACTGAAGCTTTCTTT.

The gene calls are TRBV12-5 and TRBJ1-1; 9 bases fit TRBD1. V shed 5 bases, J shed 11 bases, and the junction held 6 bases outside the gene matches. The CDR3 length is 12 residues. From germline, CDR1 is LGHNT and CDR2 FRNRAP. The CDR3 sequence is CASGLTGTGAFF. DNA of the CDR3: TGTGCTAGTGGTCTTACCGGGACAGGGGCTTTCTTT.

Here the CDR3 DNA reads TGCGCCAGCAGCCAAGATCTCTCAGGGACAGTACTTAATTCACCCCTCCACTTT. It translates to CASSQDLSGTVLNSPLHF. The chain is built from TRBV4-3 and TRBJ1-6; 7 bases align to TRBD1. CDR3 length equals 18 residues. Per the germline V gene, CDR1 is LGHNA and CDR2 is YSLEER. V lost 0 bases to trimming and J lost 6 bases; unmatched junction nucleotides: 11.

This chain links TRBV19 with TRBJ1-1; no clear D gene. The germline CDR1 and CDR2 sequences are LNHDA and SQIVND (reference sequence). This CDR3 spans 14 amino acids. The V end was cut by 3 bases, the J end by 1 base, with 9 bases between. This chain's CDR3 is CASSIVVPNTEAFF. CDR3 sequence (DNA): TGTGCCAGTAGTATTGTCGTCCCGAACACTGAAGCTTTCTTT.

The chain joins TRBV29-1 to TRBJ2-7, with TRBD1 matching over 7 bases. Germline trimming cut 4 bases from V and 5 bases from J; bases unmatched to any gene: 5. CDR3 length: 12 amino acids. Germline CDR1 reads SQVTM; CDR2 reads ANQGSEA. The CDR3 is CSVGAGGNEQYF. Written as DNA, the CDR3 is TGCAGCGTTGGGGCAGGGGGAAACGAGCAGTACTTC.

This sequence joins TRBV7-9 and TRBJ2-2, with D perhaps matching TRBD1 (6 bases). V lost 6 bases to trimming and J lost 8 bases, with 13 bases between them. The CDR3 is 13 amino acids. Looked up from germline, CDR1 is SEHNR and CDR2 is FQNEAQ (reference sequence). CDR3 in amino acids: CASSPGTLGELFF. The CDR3 DNA is TGTGCCAGCAGTCCCGGGACATTAGGGGAGCTGTTTTTT.

The V call is TRBV28, the J call TRBJ2-7; the D is unclear. This CDR3 is 15 amino acids long. Germline V lookup: CDR1 MDHEN, CDR2 SYDVKM. Trimming stripped 2 bases from V and 2 bases from J, with 13 bases between. DNA for the CDR3: TGTGCCAGCAGTTTAGCAGGCGCTGAACCCTACGAGCAGTACTTC. Protein sequence: CASSLAGAEPYEQYF.

This chain uses TRBV5-5 with TRBJ2-5; the match to TRBD1 covers 7 bases. Looked up from germline, CDR1 is SGHKS and CDR2 is YYEKEE (reference sequence). The CDR3 spans 14 residues. V was pared by 5 bases and J by 0 bases, with 4 bases of the junction left unmatched. CDR3 loop: CASRPDRYQETQYF. In DNA, the CDR3 is TGTGCCAGCAGACCGGACAGGTACCAAGAGACCCAGTACTTC.

The chain employs TRBV27 and TRBJ2-5; 8 nucleotides line up with TRBD1. V lost 6 bases to trimming and J lost 4 bases; unmatched junction nucleotides: 7. The germline V gene has CDR1 MNHEY and CDR2 SMNVEV (reference sequence). The CDR3 is 14 residues long. CDR3 protein: CASSRTGLSETQYF. Written as DNA, the CDR3 is TGTGCCAGCAGCCGGACAGGGCTCTCAGAGACCCAGTACTTC.

J is TRBJ2-3 and V is TRBV25-1; D unresolved. The V gene lost 3 bases and the J gene lost 6 bases, with 10 bases spanning the gap. Germline V CDR1 and CDR2: MGHDK, SYGVNS. This CDR3 comprises 13 residues. CDR3 sequence (DNA): TGTGCCAGCAGTGATCCCCCTAGGGATACGCAGTATTTT. Translation gives CASSDPPRDTQYF. Full variable domain (rest looked up from reference TRBV25-1 and TRBJ2-3): EADIYQTPRYLVIGTGKKITLECSQTMGHDKMYWYQQDPGMELHLIHYSYGVNSTEKGDLSSESTVSRIRTEHFPLTLESARPSHTSQYLCASSDPPRDTQYFGPGTRLTVL.

The chain is built from TRBV19 and TRBJ2-5, with 10 nucleotides matching TRBD1. Looked up from germline, CDR1 is LNHDA and CDR2 is SQIVND (reference sequence). V trimming: 3 bases; J trimming: 1 base; junction bases outside the gene matches: 8. The CDR3 is 17 amino acids. In DNA, the CDR3 is TGTGCCAGTAGTATGCGAGGGCGGACAGGGGGCCAAGAGACCCAGTACTTC. This gives the protein CASSMRGRTGGQETQYF.

The chain combines TRBV5-1 with TRBJ1-1, with a tentative D call TRBD1 (6 bases). Trimming took 6 bases from V and 2 from J, leaving 17 bases between them. There are 15 residues in the CDR3. The germline V gene has CDR1 SGHRS and CDR2 YFSETQ. CDR3 sequence: CASTLAGGANTEAFF. CDR3 nucleotides: TGCGCCAGCACCCTGGCGGGGGGCGCAAACACTGAAGCTTTCTTT.

On this clone: One end of the junction is discordant with germline, which a read error may explain. V and J are TRBV2 and TRBJ1-1; maybe TRBD1 (6 bases). This CDR3 spans 11 amino acids. Germline CDR1 reads SNHLY; CDR2 reads FYNNEI. Written as DNA, the CDR3 is TGTGCCCGGCTCGGGGACACCGAAGCTTTCTTT. It encodes CARLGDTEAFF. The variable domain in full, completed from reference TRBV2 and TRBJ1-1, reads EPEVTQTPSHQVTQMGQEVILRCVPISNHLYFYWYRQILGQKVEFLVSFYNNEISEKSEIFDDQFSVERPDGSNFTLKIRSTKLEDSAMYFCARLGDTEAFFGQGTRLTVV.

The chain links TRBV19 to TRBJ1-2; D is ambiguous. This CDR3 region has 15 residues. From germline, CDR1 is LNHDA and CDR2 SQIVND (reference sequence). V was pared by 3 bases and J by 4 bases, with 15 bases between. CDR3 residues: CASSIGPEAGYGYTF. The CDR3 region has the DNA TGTGCCAGTAGTATTGGTCCAGAGGCCGGCTATGGCTACACCTTC.

The table lists this clone with a count of one. The V and J genes are TRBV9 and TRBJ2-1, with TRBD2 matching 11 bases. The CDR3 covers 15 residues. Germline CDR1 SGDLS, CDR2 YYNGEE. Unmatched junction bases numbered 8, after V lost 3 bases and J lost 9 bases. The CDR3 DNA sequence: TGTGCCAGCAGCGGCGGGACTAGCGGCATTATTGAGCAGTTCTTC. Translated: CASSGGTSGIIEQFF.

A note on this clone: One end of the junction does not line up with germline, which may come from a read error. The chain combines TRBV5-1 with TRBJ1-1; 7 bases are shared with TRBD1. CDR1 SGHRS and CDR2 YFSETQ come from the germline V gene. This CDR3 region has 14 residues. CDR3 nucleotide sequence: TGCGCCAGCAGCATAATACAGGGGAACGCTGAAGCTTTCTTT. Translating it yields CASSIIQGNAEAFF. Full variable domain (missing parts from reference TRBV5-1 and TRBJ1-1): KAGVTQTPRYLIKTRGQQVTLSCSPISGHRSVSWYQQTPGQGLQFLFEYFSETQRNKGNFPGRFSGRQFSNSRSEMNVSTLELGDSALYLCASSIIQGNAEAFFGQGTRLTVV.

V gene TRBV23-1 combines with J gene TRBJ1-5; D call uncertain. TRBV23-1 is noted as an ORF with a role that remains uncertain. The CDR3 is made up of 12 amino acids. Trimming took off 4 bases at V and 15 bases at J, with 16 bases between the two ends. The DNA of the CDR3 is TGCGCCAGCAGTCCCATGACACCGGTTGCGCATTTT. Its translation is CASSPMTPVAHF.

The gene calls are TRBV18 and TRBJ2-5; D is undetermined. V lost 5 bases and J 0 bases, leaving 7 bases between the germline ends. The germline CDR1 and CDR2 sequences are KGHSH and LQKENI. There are 13 residues in the CDR3. The CDR3 coding sequence is TGTGCCAGCTCAAAGGAGTACCAAGAGACCCAGTACTTC. It yields the protein CASSKEYQETQYF.

The chain couples TRBV10-1 to TRBJ2-5, with 13 bases identical to TRBD2. Germline assignment: CDR1 WNHNN and CDR2 SYGVQD (reference sequence). CDR3 length: 16 amino acids. The J segment lost 5 bases and the V segment lost 6 bases, leaving 9 bases of the junction unmatched. Written as DNA, the CDR3 is TGCGCCAGCAGCGTGGGACTAGCGGGGAGGCGGGAGACCCAGTACTTC. Translating it yields CASSVGLAGRRETQYF.

The V call is TRBV5-1, the J call TRBJ2-5; TRBD2 matches 8 bases. The CDR3 sequence is 18 residues long. V lost 4 bases to trimming and J lost 1 base; unmatched junction nucleotides: 15. Germline-derived CDR1 and CDR2 are SGHRS and YFSETQ. The CDR3 region is CASSAGAQAGAFQETQYF. CDR3 nucleotide sequence: TGCGCCAGCAGCGCAGGGGCCCAAGCGGGGGCGTTCCAAGAGACCCAGTACTTC. Using reference TRBV5-1 and TRBJ2-5 for the parts outside the CDR3, the full variable domain is KAGVTQTPRYLIKTRGQQVTLSCSPISGHRSVSWYQQTPGQGLQFLFEYFSETQRNKGNFPGRFSGRQFSNSRSEMNVSTLELGDSALYLCASSAGAQAGAFQETQYFGPGTRLLVL.